This T cell receptor beta chain emerged from a study of response to subunit inactivated influenza vaccine. Germline values: CDR1 ENHRY, CDR2 SYGVKD. This CDR3 is built from 15 residues. The V gene lost 0 bases and the J gene lost 2 bases, with 8 bases spanning the gap. This clonotype appeared a few times. TCRdb itself ran the RT-PCR reads through MiXCR, one entry per CDR3 protein. The table records about 520,000 distinct CDR3 sequences, 25% of them present only once. The TCR was taken from a man aged 50 or older who received an inactivated influenza vaccine. Sequenced here: CD4+ T cells sorted from PBMCs, sampled roughly 5 days after vaccination. The V gene is TRBV10-3, the J gene TRBJ1-5; D call uncertain. The CDR3 sequence: CAISESSAGNQPQHF. For the CDR3, the DNA is TGTGCCATCAGTGAGTCGTCGGCAGGCAATCAGCCCCAGCATTTT.